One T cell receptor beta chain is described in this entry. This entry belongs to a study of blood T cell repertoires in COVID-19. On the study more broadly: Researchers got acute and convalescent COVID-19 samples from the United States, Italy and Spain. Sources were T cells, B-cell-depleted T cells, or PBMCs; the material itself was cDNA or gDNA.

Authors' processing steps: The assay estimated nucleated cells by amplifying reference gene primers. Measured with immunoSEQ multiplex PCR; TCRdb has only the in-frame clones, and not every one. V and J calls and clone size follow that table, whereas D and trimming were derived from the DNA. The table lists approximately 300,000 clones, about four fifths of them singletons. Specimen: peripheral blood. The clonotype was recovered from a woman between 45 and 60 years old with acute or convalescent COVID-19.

CDR3 bases: TGTGCCAGCAGTGGGGGACAGGGGGTGGCCGGGGAGCTGTTTTTT. It yields the protein CASSGGQGVAGELFF. The chain is built from TRBV25-1 and TRBJ2-2; 11 nucleotides align to TRBD1. This CDR3 has 15 amino acids. V was clipped by 4 bases and J by 6 bases; unmatched bases: 4. Germline CDR1 reads MGHDK; CDR2 reads SYGVNS.